What follows is one T cell receptor (beta chain) and its context. TCRdb called the RT-PCR reads again in MiXCR, with one record for every CDR3 protein. The sample has about 680,000 distinct CDR3 sequences, 12% to 15% seen once. Germline V gives CDR1 MGHDK, CDR2 SYGVNS. Trimming pared 4 bases from V and 7 bases from J, leaving 10 bases between. This CDR3 region has 12 residues. The source is a female donor in good health, serving as a healthy control. The sequenced material came from memory CD4+ T cells from blood. This rearrangement joins TRBV25-1 to TRBJ1-1; maybe TRBD1 (6 bases). Here the CDR3 reads CASSGRTVEAFF. The CDR3 nucleotides are TGTGCCAGCAGTGGGAGGACAGTTGAAGCTTTCTTT.